This passage covers 6 T cell receptor beta chains from one sample sequenced in a study of radiotherapy plus CTLA-4 blockade in lung cancer. Only in-frame clones appear in the TCRdb table, and some are missing; sequencing was by immunoSEQ multiplex PCR. Of some 32,000 clones in the sample, 81% are singletons; the top ten hold roughly 25%. The specimen comprised peripheral blood, sampled from a patient treated with radiotherapy plus ipilimumab. Receptor source: a human donor with non-small cell lung cancer that progressed on radiotherapy plus ipilimumab.

The J gene is TRBJ1-3, the V gene TRBV4-2, with 10 nucleotides matching TRBD1. J lost 3 bases, V lost 1 base, and 6 bases had no gene match. CDR3 length: 17 residues. In germline, CDR1 is LGHNA, CDR2 YNFKEQ. The CDR3 DNA reads TGTGCCAGCAGCCAAGCGGCAGGGACAGGGGATGGAAACACCATATATTTT. Its translation: CASSQAAGTGDGNTIYF.

This clone was seen a few times. The chain couples TRBV29-1 to TRBJ1-2; 10 bases align to TRBD1. After removal of 3 bases from V and 10 bases from J, the junction contained 5 bases not matched to a gene. This CDR3 region has 12 residues. CDR1 SQVTM and CDR2 ANQGSEA come from the germline V gene. The CDR3 DNA follows: TGCAGCGTTGAGGGACAGGGGAGTGACTACACCTTC. It encodes CSVEGQGSDYTF.

This rearrangement joins TRBV2 to TRBJ1-5; D gene uncertain. The CDR3 totals 15 residues. Germline CDR1 SNHLY, CDR2 FYNNEI. V lost 9 bases and J 0 bases, leaving 15 bases between the germline ends. The CDR3 bases are TGTGCCAGTCGTCAAGCGGCTTATAGCAATCAGCCCCAGCATTTT. This translates into CASRQAAYSNQPQHF.

This clone was counted a few times. The chain links TRBV4-1 to TRBJ1-1; D is perhaps TRBD1 (6 bases). V dropped 4 bases and J dropped 4 bases, with 28 bases sitting between them. The CDR3 spans 19 residues. Germline CDR1 reads MGHRA; CDR2 reads YSYEKL. CDR3 amino acids: CASSPGERLVGTGGTEAFF. CDR3 DNA: TGCGCCAGCAGCCCAGGGGAGAGGCTTGTTGGGACGGGGGGCACTGAAGCTTTCTTT.

The rearrangement links TRBV7-2 to TRBJ2-7, with 7 nucleotides matching TRBD2. CDR3 length: 15 residues. V was clipped by 4 bases and J by 2 bases; unmatched bases: 8. Per the germline V gene, CDR1 is SGHTA and CDR2 is FQGNSA. The CDR3 region has the DNA TGTGCCAGCAGCTGGGAGGGATCGGGGGCCTACGAGCAGTACTTC. This translates into CASSWEGSGAYEQYF.

This chain uses TRBV18 with TRBJ1-5; D is undetermined. Per germline, CDR1 KGHSH and CDR2 LQKENI. Trimming removed 6 bases from V and 0 bases from J, with 6 bases in between. This CDR3 is 13 amino acids long. CDR3 sequence reads: CASSVYSNQPQHF. In DNA, the CDR3 is TGTGCCAGCTCTGTTTATAGCAATCAGCCCCAGCATTTT. The full variable domain, its missing parts supplied by reference TRBV18 and TRBJ1-5, is NAGVMQNPRHLVRRRGQEARLRCSPMKGHSHVYWYRQLPEEGLKFMVYLQKENIIDESGMPKERFSAEFPKEGPSILRIQQVVRGDSAAYFCASSVYSNQPQHFGDGTRLSIL.